The text below deals with one T cell receptor (beta chain). Its antigen is not known. Here immunoSEQ multiplex PCR was the method, and the copy in TCRdb shows in-frame clones only, minus some. The data contain tens of thousands of clones, approximately 90% of them singletons. The V end lost 1 base, the J end lost 6 bases, and 9 bases lay between the germline ends. Germline loops: CDR1 MNHNS, CDR2 SASEGT. The CDR3 runs 13 residues. This specimen belongs to a study of OX40 agonist ivuxolimab in advanced cancers. Findings of the study overall: At 0.1 to 3.0 mg/kg and by week 6, clonal expansion occurred in CD4+ and CD8+ blood T cells.

The chain links TRBV6-1 to TRBJ1-2; no clear D. This sample comprised CD4+ or CD8+ T cells sorted from blood, obtained in a trial of the OX40 agonist ivuxolimab. The sequence was obtained from an adult with an advanced solid tumor such as melanoma, head and neck, liver or kidney cancer. In nucleotides, the CDR3 is TGTGCCAGCAGTGAAGAGGGAAGGAATGGCTACACCTTC. Residues: CASSEEGRNGYTF.